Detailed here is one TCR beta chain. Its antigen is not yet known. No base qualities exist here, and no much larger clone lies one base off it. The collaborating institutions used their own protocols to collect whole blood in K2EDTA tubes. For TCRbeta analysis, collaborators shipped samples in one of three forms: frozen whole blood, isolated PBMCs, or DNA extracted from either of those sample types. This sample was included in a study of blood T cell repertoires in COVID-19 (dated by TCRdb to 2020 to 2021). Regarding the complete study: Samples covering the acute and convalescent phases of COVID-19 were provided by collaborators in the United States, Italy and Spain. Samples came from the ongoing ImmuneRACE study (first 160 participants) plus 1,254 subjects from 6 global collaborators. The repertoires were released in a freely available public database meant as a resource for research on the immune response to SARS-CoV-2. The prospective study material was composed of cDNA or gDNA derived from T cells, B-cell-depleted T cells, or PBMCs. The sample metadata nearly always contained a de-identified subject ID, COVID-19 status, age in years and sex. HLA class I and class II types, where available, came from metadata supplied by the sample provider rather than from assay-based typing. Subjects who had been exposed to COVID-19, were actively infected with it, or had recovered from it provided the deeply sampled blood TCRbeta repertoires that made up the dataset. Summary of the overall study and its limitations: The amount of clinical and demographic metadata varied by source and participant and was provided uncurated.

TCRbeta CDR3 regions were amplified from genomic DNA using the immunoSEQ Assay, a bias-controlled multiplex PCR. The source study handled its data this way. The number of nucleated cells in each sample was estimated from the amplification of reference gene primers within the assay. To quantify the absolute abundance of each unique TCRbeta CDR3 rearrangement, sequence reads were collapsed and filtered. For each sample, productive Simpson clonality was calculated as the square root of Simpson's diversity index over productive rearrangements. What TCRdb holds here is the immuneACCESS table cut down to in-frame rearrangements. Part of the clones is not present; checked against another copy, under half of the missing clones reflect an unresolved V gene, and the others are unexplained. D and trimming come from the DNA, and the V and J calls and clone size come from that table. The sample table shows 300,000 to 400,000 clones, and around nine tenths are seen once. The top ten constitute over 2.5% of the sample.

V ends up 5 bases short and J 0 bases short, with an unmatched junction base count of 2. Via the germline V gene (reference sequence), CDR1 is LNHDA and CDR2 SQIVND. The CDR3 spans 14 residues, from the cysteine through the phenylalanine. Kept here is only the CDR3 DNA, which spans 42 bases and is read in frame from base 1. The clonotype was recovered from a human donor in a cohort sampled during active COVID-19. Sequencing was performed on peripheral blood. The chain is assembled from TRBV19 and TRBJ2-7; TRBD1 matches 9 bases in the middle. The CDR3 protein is CASSGQGSSYEQYF. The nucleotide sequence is TGTGCCAGTAGTGGACAGGGGAGCTCCTACGAGCAGTACTTC.